These 19 T cell receptor beta chains were sequenced from one sample in a study of Ad26.COV2.S vaccination and SARS-CoV-2 variants. Data came from immunoSEQ multiplex PCR; TCRdb stores just in-frame clones and leaves some out. The table lists around 300,000 clones, about 90% of them singletons, with 4.5% to 7% in the top ten. As to treatment: some 20 received Ad26.COV2.S at low or high dose, single or two shots; 5 received placebo; per-sample allocation not given. The study sampled participants on day 63 after the first vaccine or placebo injection. Here the sequenced sample was peripheral blood, taken in a trial of Ad26.COV2.S vaccine versus placebo. These receptors originate from a person between 18 and 65 years old who received the Ad26.COV2.S COVID-19 vaccine or a placebo.

The chain couples TRBV4-3 to TRBJ2-4; 8 bases agree with TRBD1. CDR1 LGHNA and CDR2 YSLEER come from the germline V gene. V lost 0 bases and J lost 7; bases outside the gene matches: 8. The CDR3 covers 16 residues. The CDR3 DNA follows: TGCGCCAGCAGCCAAGATTCCCGGACAGGGACGAACATTCAGTACTTC. This codes for CASSQDSRTGTNIQYF.

The V gene is TRBV24-1, the J gene TRBJ2-1; D may be TRBD1 (5 bases). Germline V gene lookup returns CDR1 KGHDR and CDR2 SFDVKD. V lost 3 bases, J lost 5 bases, and 16 bases lay in between. CDR3 length: 16 residues. The CDR3 reads CATSDPVGAGNNEQFF. For the CDR3, the DNA is TGTGCCACCAGTGATCCGGTTGGGGCTGGCAACAATGAGCAGTTCTTC.

The chain employs TRBV19 and TRBJ2-5, with D maybe TRBD1 (5 bases). Deletions cut 3 bases from V and 1 base from J, with 12 bases between. Germline CDR1 and CDR2: LNHDA and SQIVND (reference sequence). The CDR3 sequence is 15 residues long. Here the CDR3 DNA reads TGTGCCAGTAGTATTTCAGACAGCCGCCAAGAGACCCAGTACTTC. Protein sequence: CASSISDSRQETQYF.

V and J are TRBV18 and TRBJ1-2; D possibly corresponds to TRBD1 (5 bases). V lost 2 bases, J lost 0 bases, and 16 bases lay in between. This CDR3 comprises 17 residues. Germline V lookup: CDR1 KGHSH, CDR2 LQKENI. The CDR3 DNA reads TGTGCCAGCTCACCAGAGGCGGGCGGGACGGCTAACTATGGCTACACCTTC. It is translated as CASSPEAGGTANYGYTF.

This sequence joins TRBV6-2 or TRBV6-3 and TRBJ2-3; 15 nucleotides align to TRBD2. V lost 2 bases, J lost 4 bases, and 1 base stayed unmatched. This CDR3 has 16 amino acids. CDR1 MNHEY and CDR2 SVGEGT come from the germline V gene. This chain's CDR3 is CASSYGLAGGADTQYF. In nucleotides, the CDR3 is TGTGCCAGCAGTTACGGACTAGCGGGAGGGGCAGATACGCAGTATTTT.

This sequence joins TRBV19 and TRBJ1-1; D gene uncertain. The CDR3 contains 16 residues. Trimming shortened V by 6 bases and J by 4 bases, and 21 bases separated the two germline ends. Looked up from germline, CDR1 is LNHDA and CDR2 is SQIVND (reference sequence). CDR3 bases: TGTGCCAGTAGCAAGAGAAATAGGGAGCCGACCACTGAAGCTTTCTTT. This sequence encodes CASSKRNREPTTEAFF. The whole variable domain, remainder taken from reference TRBV19 and TRBJ1-1, is DGGITQSPKYLFRKEGQNVTLSCEQNLNHDAMYWYRQDPGQGLRLIYYSQIVNDFQKGDIAEGYSVSREKKESFPLTVTSAQKNPTAFYLCASSKRNREPTTEAFFGQGTRLTVV.

The V call is TRBV19, the J call TRBJ2-5; D is undetermined. CDR1 and CDR2 from the germline V gene are LNHDA and SQIVND (reference sequence). Deletions cut 6 bases from V and 5 bases from J, with 16 bases between. The CDR3 totals 14 residues. DNA of the CDR3: TGTGCCAGTAGCCCCGGACGTGAGAGGGAGACCCAGTACTTC. This encodes CASSPGRERETQYF.

This chain uses TRBV2 with TRBJ2-1, with 11 bases matching TRBD2. The germline CDR1 and CDR2 sequences are SNHLY and FYNNEI. There are 15 residues in the CDR3. V lost 9 bases, J lost 0 bases, and 4 bases stayed unmatched. CDR3 loop: CARRTSGGSYNEQFF. The CDR3 DNA follows: TGTGCCAGGCGAACTAGCGGGGGCTCCTACAATGAGCAGTTCTTC.

This clone has only a few counts. This chain connects TRBV30 to TRBJ2-3; weak D call: TRBD2 (5 bases). Between the trimmed V and J ends, which lost 2 bases and 1 base, there was a span of 10 bases. The CDR3 spans 14 residues. Germline V gene lookup returns CDR1 GTSNPN and CDR2 SVGIG (reference sequence). The CDR3 nucleotides are TGTGCCTGGAGTTGGACTCTCGGCACAGATACGCAGTATTTT. Translation gives CAWSWTLGTDTQYF.

J is TRBJ1-3 and V is TRBV6-5; D is unresolved. V lost 2 bases and J 0 bases, leaving 8 bases between the germline ends. Per the germline V gene, CDR1 is MNHEY and CDR2 is SVGAGI. The length of the CDR3 is 15 residues. In nucleotides, the CDR3 is TGTGCCAGCAGTTACGGTCCAGACTCTGGAAACACCATATATTTT. Amino acid sequence: CASSYGPDSGNTIYF.

This chain uses TRBV18 with TRBJ2-1; perhaps D is TRBD1 or TRBD2 (5 bases each). Germline V gene lookup returns CDR1 KGHSH and CDR2 LQKENI. V shed 3 bases and J shed 0 bases, with 12 bases lying between them. This CDR3 region has 16 residues. CDR3 residues: CASSPLPGGSYNEQFF. In nucleotides, the CDR3 is TGTGCCAGCTCACCCCTACCTGGGGGCTCCTACAATGAGCAGTTCTTC.

V and J are TRBV27 and TRBJ2-7; 7 bases are shared with TRBD2. CDR3 size: 14 residues. Germline CDR1 MNHEY, CDR2 SMNVEV (reference sequence). J was trimmed by 4 bases and V by 8 bases; bases with no gene match: 11. CDR3 sequence (DNA): TGTGCCAGCCCCGGGGGGTGCGAGGGATACGAGCAGTACGTC. Encoded protein: CASPGGCEGYEQYV.

The chain employs TRBV19 and TRBJ1-2; D gene ambiguous. The V gene's germline CDR1 is LNHDA and CDR2 SQIVND (reference sequence). The germline V and J ends were trimmed by 11 bases and 2 bases, with 18 bases remaining between them. The CDR3 spans 14 residues. Here the CDR3 reads CAARPPNGNYGYTF. CDR3 DNA: TGTGCCGCCCGACCCCCCAACGGGAACTATGGCTACACCTTC.

The chain couples TRBV10-3 to TRBJ2-7; D may be TRBD1 or TRBD2 (5 bases each). CDR1 and CDR2 from the germline V gene are ENHRY and SYGVKD. The CDR3 contains 14 residues. Trimming shortened V by 0 bases and J by 5 bases, and 11 bases separated the two germline ends. The CDR3 DNA follows: TGTGCCATCAGTGAGTCCCAGAGAGGGGACGAGCAGTACTTC. Translated: CAISESQRGDEQYF.

J is TRBJ1-1 and V is TRBV14, with 11 positions matching TRBD1. This CDR3 comprises 18 residues. Losses at the gene ends were 2 bases for V and 1 base for J; bases not matched to a gene: 9. CDR1 and CDR2 from the germline V gene are SGHDN and FVKESK. The CDR3 loop reads CASSQTEDRGRRNTEAFF. CDR3 sequence (DNA): TGTGCCAGCAGCCAAACCGAGGACAGGGGGCGACGGAACACTGAAGCTTTCTTT.

This clone was picked up one time. The chain couples TRBV9 to TRBJ1-4, with TRBD1 matching over 9 bases. Germline V gene data show CDR1 as SGDLS and CDR2 as YYNGEE. The V and J ends lost 3 bases and 5 bases, in that order; junction bases with no gene match: 2. This CDR3 comprises 14 residues. The DNA of the CDR3 is TGTGCCAGCAGCGCGGGACAGGGAAATGAAAAACTGTTTTTT. Protein: CASSAGQGNEKLFF.

The gene calls are TRBV9 and TRBJ1-1; unclear D gene. This CDR3 comprises 15 residues. CDR1 is SGDLS, CDR2 YYNGEE, per germline. The V and J ends lost 5 bases and 1 base respectively, with 15 bases between them. The DNA of the CDR3 is TGTGCCAGCAGTCCCCCCACGGCTCAGAACACTGAAGCTTTCTTT. Protein: CASSPPTAQNTEAFF.

The chain uses TRBV10-1 and TRBJ1-1; possible D gene TRBD1, 6 bases. Germline CDR1 reads WNHNN; CDR2 reads SYGVQD (reference sequence). The CDR3 length is 13 residues. V lost 6 bases to trimming and J lost 2 bases, with 10 bases between them. The DNA of the CDR3 is TGCGCCAGCAGGGCACAGGGTAACACTGAAGCTTTCTTT. Its protein is CASRAQGNTEAFF.

The V and J genes are TRBV18 and TRBJ1-4; no definite D call. CDR1 is KGHSH, CDR2 LQKENI, per germline. Trimming took 3 bases from V and 1 from J, leaving 15 bases between them. The CDR3 length is 17 residues. CDR3 sequence reads: CASSPLPTSGTNEKLFF. The CDR3 DNA sequence: TGTGCCAGCTCACCTCTCCCCACGAGTGGAACTAATGAAAAACTGTTTTTT.